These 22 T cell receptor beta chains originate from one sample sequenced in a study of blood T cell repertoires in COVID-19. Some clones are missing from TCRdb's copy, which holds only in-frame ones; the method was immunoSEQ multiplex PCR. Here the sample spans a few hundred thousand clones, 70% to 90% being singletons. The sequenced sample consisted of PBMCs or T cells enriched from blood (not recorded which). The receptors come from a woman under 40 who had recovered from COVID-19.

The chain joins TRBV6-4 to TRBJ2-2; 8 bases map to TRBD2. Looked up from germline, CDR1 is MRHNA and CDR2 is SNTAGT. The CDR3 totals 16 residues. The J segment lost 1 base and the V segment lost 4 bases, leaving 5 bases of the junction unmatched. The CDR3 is CASSAAGGRNTGELFF. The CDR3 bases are TGTGCCAGCAGTGCTGCGGGGGGCAGGAACACCGGGGAGCTGTTTTTT.

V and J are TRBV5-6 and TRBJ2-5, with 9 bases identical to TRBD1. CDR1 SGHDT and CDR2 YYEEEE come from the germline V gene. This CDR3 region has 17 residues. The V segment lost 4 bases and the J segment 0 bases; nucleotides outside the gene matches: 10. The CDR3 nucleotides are TGTGCCAGCAGCCTAGACGGGACAGGGAGGTACCAAGAGACCCAGTACTTC. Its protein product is CASSLDGTGRYQETQYF.

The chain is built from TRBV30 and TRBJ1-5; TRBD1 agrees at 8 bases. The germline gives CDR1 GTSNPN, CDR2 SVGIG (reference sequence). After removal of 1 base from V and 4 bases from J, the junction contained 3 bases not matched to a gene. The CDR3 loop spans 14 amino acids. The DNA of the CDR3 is TGTGCCTGGAGTGGGGACAGGCCAAATCAGCCCCAGCATTTT. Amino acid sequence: CAWSGDRPNQPQHF.

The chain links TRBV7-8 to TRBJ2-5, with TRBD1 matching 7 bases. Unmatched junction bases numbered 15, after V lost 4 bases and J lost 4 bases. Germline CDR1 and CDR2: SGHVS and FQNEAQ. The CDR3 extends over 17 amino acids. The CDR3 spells CASSSPKSVGGPETQYF. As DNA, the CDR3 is TGTGCCAGCAGCTCCCCAAAAAGTGTAGGGGGCCCAGAGACCCAGTACTTC. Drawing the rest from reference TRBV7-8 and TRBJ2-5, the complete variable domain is GAGVSQSPRYKVAKRGQDVALRCDPISGHVSLFWYQQALGQGPEFLTYFQNEAQLDKSGLPSDRFFAERPEGSVSTLKIQRTQQEDSAVYLCASSSPKSVGGPETQYFGPGTRLLVL.

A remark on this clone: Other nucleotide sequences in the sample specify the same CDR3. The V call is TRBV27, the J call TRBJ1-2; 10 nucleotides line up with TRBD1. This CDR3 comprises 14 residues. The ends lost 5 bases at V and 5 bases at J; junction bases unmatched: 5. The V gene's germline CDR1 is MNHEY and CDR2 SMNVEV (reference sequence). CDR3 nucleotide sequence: TGTGCCAGCAGTCCGGGACAGGGGAGGTATGGCTACACCTTC. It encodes CASSPGQGRYGYTF.

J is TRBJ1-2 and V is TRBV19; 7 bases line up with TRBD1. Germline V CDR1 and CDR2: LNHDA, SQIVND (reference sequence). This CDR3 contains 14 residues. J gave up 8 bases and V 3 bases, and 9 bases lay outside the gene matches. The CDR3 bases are TGTGCCAGTAGTATCGACAGGGTCCGTGAGGGCTACACCTTC. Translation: CASSIDRVREGYTF. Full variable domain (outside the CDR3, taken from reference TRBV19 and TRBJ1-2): DGGITQSPKYLFRKEGQNVTLSCEQNLNHDAMYWYRQDPGQGLRLIYYSQIVNDFQKGDIAEGYSVSREKKESFPLTVTSAQKNPTAFYLCASSIDRVREGYTFGSGTRLTVV.

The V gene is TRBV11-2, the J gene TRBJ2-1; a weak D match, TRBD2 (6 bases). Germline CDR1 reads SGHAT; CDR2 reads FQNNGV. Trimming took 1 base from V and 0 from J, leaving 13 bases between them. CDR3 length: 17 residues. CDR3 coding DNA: TGTGCCAGCAGCTTAGGGGGACGGGGGAGCTCCTACAATGAGCAGTTCTTC. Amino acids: CASSLGGRGSSYNEQFF.

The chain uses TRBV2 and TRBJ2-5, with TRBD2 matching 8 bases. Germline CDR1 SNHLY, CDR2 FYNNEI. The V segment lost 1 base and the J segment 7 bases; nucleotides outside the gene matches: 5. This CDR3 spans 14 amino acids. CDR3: CASSEGASGSTQYF. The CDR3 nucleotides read TGTGCCAGCAGTGAAGGGGCTAGCGGGTCGACCCAGTACTTC.

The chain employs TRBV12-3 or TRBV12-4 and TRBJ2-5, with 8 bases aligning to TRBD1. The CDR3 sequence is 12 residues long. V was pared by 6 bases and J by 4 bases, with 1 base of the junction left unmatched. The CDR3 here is CASSRGRETQYF. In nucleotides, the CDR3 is TGTGCCAGCAGCAGGGGGCGAGAGACCCAGTACTTC.

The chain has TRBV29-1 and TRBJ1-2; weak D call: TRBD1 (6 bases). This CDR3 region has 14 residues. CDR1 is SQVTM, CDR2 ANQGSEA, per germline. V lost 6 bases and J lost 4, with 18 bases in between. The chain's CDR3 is CSVIPDSRSYGYTF. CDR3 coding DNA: TGCAGCGTAATACCGGACAGTAGGTCCTATGGCTACACCTTC.

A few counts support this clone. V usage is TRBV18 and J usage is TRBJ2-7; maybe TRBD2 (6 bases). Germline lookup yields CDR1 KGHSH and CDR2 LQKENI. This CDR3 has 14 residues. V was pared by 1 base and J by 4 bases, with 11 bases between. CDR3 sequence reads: CASSPQKGGYEQYF. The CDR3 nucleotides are TGTGCCAGCTCACCACAAAAAGGAGGGTACGAGCAGTACTTC.

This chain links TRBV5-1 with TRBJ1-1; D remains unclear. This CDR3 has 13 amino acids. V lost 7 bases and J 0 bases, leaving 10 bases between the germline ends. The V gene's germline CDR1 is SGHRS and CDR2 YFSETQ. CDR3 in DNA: TGCGCCAGCCAAGCGACCATGAACACTGAAGCTTTCTTT. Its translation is CASQATMNTEAFF.

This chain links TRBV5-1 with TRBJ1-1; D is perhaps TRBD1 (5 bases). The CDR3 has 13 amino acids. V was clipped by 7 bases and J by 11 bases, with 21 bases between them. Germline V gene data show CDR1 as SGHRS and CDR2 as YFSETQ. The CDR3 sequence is CASAWDRGAGAFF. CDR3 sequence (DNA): TGCGCCAGCGCCTGGGACCGCGGGGCCGGGGCTTTCTTT.

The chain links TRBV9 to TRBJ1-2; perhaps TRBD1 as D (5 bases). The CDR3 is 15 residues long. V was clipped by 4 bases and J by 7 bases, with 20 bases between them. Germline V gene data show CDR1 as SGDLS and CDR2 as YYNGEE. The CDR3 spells CASSLEEGRLGGYTF. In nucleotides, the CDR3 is TGTGCCAGCAGCCTTGAGGAGGGGCGGCTGGGTGGCTACACCTTC. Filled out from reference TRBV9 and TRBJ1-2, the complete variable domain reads DSGVTQTPKHLITATGQRVTLRCSPRSGDLSVYWYQQSLDQGLQFLIQYYNGEERAKGNILERFSAQQFPDLHSELNLSSLELGDSALYFCASSLEEGRLGGYTFGSGTRLTVV.

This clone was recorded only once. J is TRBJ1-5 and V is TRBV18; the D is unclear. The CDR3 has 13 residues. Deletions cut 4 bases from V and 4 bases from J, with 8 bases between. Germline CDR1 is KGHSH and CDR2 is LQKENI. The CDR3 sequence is CASSLTENQPQHF. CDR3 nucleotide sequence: TGTGCCAGCTCACTTACAGAGAATCAGCCCCAGCATTTT. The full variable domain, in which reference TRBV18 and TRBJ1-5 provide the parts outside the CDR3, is NAGVMQNPRHLVRRRGQEARLRCSPMKGHSHVYWYRQLPEEGLKFMVYLQKENIIDESGMPKERFSAEFPKEGPSILRIQQVVRGDSAAYFCASSLTENQPQHFGDGTRLSIL.

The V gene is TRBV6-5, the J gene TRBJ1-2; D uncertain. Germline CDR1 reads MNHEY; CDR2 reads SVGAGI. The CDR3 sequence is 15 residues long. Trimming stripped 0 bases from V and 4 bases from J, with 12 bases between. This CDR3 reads CASSYSRKTFYGYTF. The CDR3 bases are TGTGCCAGCAGTTACTCCCGGAAGACTTTCTATGGCTACACCTTC.

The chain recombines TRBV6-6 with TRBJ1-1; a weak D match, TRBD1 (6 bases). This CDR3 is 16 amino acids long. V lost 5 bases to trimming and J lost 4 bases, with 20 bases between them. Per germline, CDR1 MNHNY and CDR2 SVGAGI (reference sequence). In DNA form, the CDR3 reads TGTGCCAGCAGTACCCGAGGGGGGGCGCAAGGCACTGAAGCTTTCTTT. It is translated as CASSTRGGAQGTEAFF.

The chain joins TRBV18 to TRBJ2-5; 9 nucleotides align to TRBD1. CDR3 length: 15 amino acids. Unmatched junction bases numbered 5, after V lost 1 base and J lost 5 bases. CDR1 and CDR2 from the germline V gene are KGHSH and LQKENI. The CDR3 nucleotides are TGTGCCAGCTCACCACGGGACAGGGTTTCGGAGACCCAGTACTTC. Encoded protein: CASSPRDRVSETQYF.

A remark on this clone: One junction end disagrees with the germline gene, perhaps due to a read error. The CDR3, as DNA: TGTGCCACCAGCAGACCCAGGGAAAGACTGTTTTTT. The encoded protein is CATSRPRERLFF. The V and J genes are TRBV15 and TRBJ1-4; weak D call: TRBD1 (5 bases). CDR3 length: 12 residues. The germline CDR1 and CDR2 sequences are LNHNV and YYDKDF (reference sequence).

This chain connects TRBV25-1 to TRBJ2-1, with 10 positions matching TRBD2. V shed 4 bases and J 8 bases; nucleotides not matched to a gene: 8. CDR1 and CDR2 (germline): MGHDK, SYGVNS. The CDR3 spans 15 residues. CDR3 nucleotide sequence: TGTGCCAGCAGTGTAGCACTAGCGGGGAAACATGAGCAGTTCTTC. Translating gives CASSVALAGKHEQFF.

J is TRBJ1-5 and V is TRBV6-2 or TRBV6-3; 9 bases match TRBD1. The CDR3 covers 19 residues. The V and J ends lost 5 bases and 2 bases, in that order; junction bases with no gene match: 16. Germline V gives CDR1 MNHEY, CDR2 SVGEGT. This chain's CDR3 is CASSPRRIQGAEGNQPQHF. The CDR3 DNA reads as TGTGCCAGCAGTCCCCGGCGGATACAGGGGGCGGAAGGCAATCAGCCCCAGCATTTT.

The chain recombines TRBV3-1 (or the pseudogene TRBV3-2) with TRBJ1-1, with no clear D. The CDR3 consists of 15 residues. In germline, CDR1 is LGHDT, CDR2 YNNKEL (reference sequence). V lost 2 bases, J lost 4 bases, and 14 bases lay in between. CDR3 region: CASSQHISGSTEAFF. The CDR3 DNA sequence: TGTGCCAGCAGCCAACATATCTCCGGGAGCACTGAAGCTTTCTTT.